The sequence of this T cell receptor (beta chain) was determined in a study of blood T cell repertoires in COVID-19. Sequenced by immunoSEQ multiplex PCR; TCRdb stores in-frame clones only, minus some. The data show about 42,000 clones, about 85% seen once. CDR1 and CDR2 (germline): LNHDA, SQIVND (reference sequence). Unmatched junction bases numbered 5, after V lost 6 bases and J lost 1 base. The CDR3 has 15 residues. The sample taken for sequencing was peripheral blood. The chain links TRBV19 to TRBJ2-1; TRBD2 agrees at 8 bases. The sequence came from a man aged 50-60 years with active COVID-19. The CDR3 DNA reads as TGTGCCAGTAGAGCGGGAGATCGGTCCTACAATGAGCAGTTCTTC. Translating gives CASRAGDRSYNEQFF.